This entry features one T cell receptor (beta chain) sequence. As yet, its antigen is unknown. These data come from a study of early T cells in non-severe SARS-CoV-2 infection. Study as a whole: Investigators sequenced bulk RNA drawn from unsorted whole blood, and chains remained unpaired. Whole-study results and caveats: VDJdb matches were skewed toward anti-spike CD8 T cell responses.

Each single cDNA molecule received a unique molecular identifier. In TCRdb, the 5' RACE reads were re-called with MiXCR into one record per CDR3 protein. The sample records some 85,000 distinct CDR3 sequences, around 13% being singletons. The CDR3 is 15 amino acids. V shed 5 bases, J shed 5 bases, and the junction held 8 bases outside the gene matches. Germline lookup yields CDR1 SGHVS and CDR2 FNYEAQ. The rearrangement links TRBV7-6 to TRBJ2-7; 11 nucleotides agree with TRBD1. Sequencing input: whole blood. The receptor was derived from an adult who was a healthcare worker with PCR-confirmed SARS-CoV-2 infection or an uninfected control (not recorded which). CDR3 coding DNA: TGTGCCAGCAGCCCGTCCTCGGACAGGGGGCACGAGCAGTACTTC. Its translation is CASSPSSDRGHEQYF.